These 11 T cell receptor beta chains came from one sample sequenced in a study of tumor and adjacent non-tumor tissue in lung cancer. A modified ARM-PCR protocol with three rounds of nested PCR amplified TCRbeta. MiXCR, applied by TCRdb to the multiplex PCR reads, yields one record per CDR3 protein. The repertoire has around 79,000 distinct CDR3 sequences, over 55% of them found once; the top ten carry under 9.5%. This sample's RNA came from whole unsorted tissue. The sequencing input was lung tumor tissue. Receptor source: a woman in her thirties or forties with non-small cell lung cancer.

This clonotype was recorded many times. The CDR3 reads CASSWGVGNSPLHF. The CDR3 DNA sequence: TGTGCCAGCAGCTGGGGGGTCGGGAATTCACCCCTCCACTTT. V and J are TRBV7-9 and TRBJ1-6, with a possible D match to TRBD1 (5 bases). There are 14 residues in the CDR3. Germline V gene sequence: CDR1 SEHNR, CDR2 FQNEAQ (reference sequence). V was cut by 4 bases and J by 7 bases, with 11 bases left in between.

This clonotype was recorded at least ten times. This rearrangement joins TRBV28 to TRBJ2-7; possibly TRBD2 for D (5 bases). CDR1 is MDHEN, CDR2 SYDVKM, per germline. The CDR3 covers 17 residues. Trimming shortened V by 5 bases and J by 0 bases, and 20 bases separated the two germline ends. CDR3 protein: CASSLHGSGLSSYEQYF. Written as DNA, the CDR3 is TGTGCCAGCAGTCTACATGGGTCGGGGTTAAGCTCCTACGAGCAGTACTTC.

Ten or more counts support this clonotype. The chain uses TRBV6-6 and TRBJ2-1; 8 bases agree with TRBD2. Looked up from germline, CDR1 is MNHNY and CDR2 is SVGAGI (reference sequence). The CDR3 runs to 17 residues. V shed 8 bases and J 0 bases; nucleotides not matched to a gene: 12. This CDR3 is CASQKGGLAGSYNEQFF. The CDR3 DNA reads as TGTGCCAGCCAAAAGGGGGGTCTAGCGGGCTCCTACAATGAGCAGTTCTTC.

Worth noting for this clonotype: Given a much more abundant clone one base away, this may be a read error. The chain uses TRBV7-9 and TRBJ2-7; D perhaps matches TRBD1 (5 bases). CDR3 length: 15 residues. CDR1 is SEHNR, CDR2 FQNEAQ, per germline (reference sequence). DNA of the CDR3: TGTTCCAGCAGGACCCCGGACCAAAAGGGGTACGAGCAGTACTTC. Translation gives CSSRTPDQKGYEQYF.

This clonotype was observed many times. The chain joins TRBV6-6 to TRBJ2-7, with a possible D match to TRBD2 (6 bases). The CDR3 has 15 residues. Looked up from germline, CDR1 is MNHNY and CDR2 is SVGAGI (reference sequence). Trimming shortened V by 6 bases and J by 3 bases, and 18 bases separated the two germline ends. The CDR3 here is CASRRDPTRGYEQYF. DNA of the CDR3: TGTGCCAGCAGACGCGACCCGACTAGGGGCTACGAGCAGTACTTC.

The chain recombines TRBV11-2 with TRBJ2-7; D might be TRBD2 (5 bases). CDR1 is SGHAT, CDR2 FQNNGV, per germline. The CDR3 consists of 12 residues. The CDR3: CAGSSEGYEQYF. For the CDR3, the DNA is TGTGCTGGCAGCTCCGAGGGTTACGAGCAGTACTTC.

This clonotype was counted between two and nine times. This CDR3 is missing its conserved last phenylalanine or tryptophan, likely due to a read error. The chain recombines TRBV28 with TRBJ1-1; a possible D gene is TRBD1 (5 bases). The germline V and J ends were trimmed by 5 bases and 8 bases, with 15 bases remaining between them. The CDR3 is 13 amino acids. Germline CDR1 reads MDHEN; CDR2 reads SYDVKM. The CDR3 nucleotides are TGTGCCAGCAGTCTCACCCCCGGGACCGAAGCTTTCCTT. This sequence encodes CASSLTPGTEAFL.

For this clonotype: A clone one base away is much larger, so this may be a read error. The chain uses TRBV6-6 and TRBJ1-5; 8 bases fit TRBD1. This CDR3 spans 13 amino acids. Looked up from germline, CDR1 is MNHNY and CDR2 is SVGAGI (reference sequence). The trim removed 10 bases at V and 7 bases at J, leaving 9 bases unmatched. CDR3 in amino acids: CANSRQGAQPQHF. Here the CDR3 DNA reads TGTGCCAACAGCAGGCAGGGGGCACAGCCCCAGCATTTT.

Comment on this clonotype: One end of the junction varies from germline; a read error may be responsible. V gene TRBV30 combines with J gene TRBJ2-6, with a possible D match to TRBD1 (6 bases). In germline, CDR1 is GTSNPN, CDR2 SVGIG (reference sequence). The CDR3 totals 19 residues. The CDR3 region is CAWSSLRQVLSSGVNVLTF. CDR3 DNA sequence: TGTGCCTGGAGTTCTCTTCGACAGGTCCTATCCTCTGGGGTCAACGTCCTGACTTTC.

This rearrangement joins TRBV11-2 to TRBJ2-1, with 8 bases aligning to TRBD2. The CDR3 has 16 amino acids. J was trimmed by 7 bases and V by 1 base; bases with no gene match: 9. Germline CDR1 reads SGHAT; CDR2 reads FQNNGV. The CDR3, as DNA: TGTGCCAGCAGCTTAGTTATAGCGGGGCGCGTAAATGAGCAGTTCTTC. As protein: CASSLVIAGRVNEQFF.

Ten or more counts support this clonotype. V usage is TRBV6-5 and J usage is TRBJ1-2; a weak D match, TRBD1 (5 bases). The length of the CDR3 is 16 residues. V was trimmed by 6 bases and J by 3 bases, leaving 20 bases between them. From germline, CDR1 is MNHEY and CDR2 SVGAGI. CDR3 sequence reads: CASRPGGVQFYYGYTF. CDR3 nucleotide sequence: TGTGCCAGCAGACCCGGGGGGGTCCAGTTTTACTATGGCTACACCTTC.